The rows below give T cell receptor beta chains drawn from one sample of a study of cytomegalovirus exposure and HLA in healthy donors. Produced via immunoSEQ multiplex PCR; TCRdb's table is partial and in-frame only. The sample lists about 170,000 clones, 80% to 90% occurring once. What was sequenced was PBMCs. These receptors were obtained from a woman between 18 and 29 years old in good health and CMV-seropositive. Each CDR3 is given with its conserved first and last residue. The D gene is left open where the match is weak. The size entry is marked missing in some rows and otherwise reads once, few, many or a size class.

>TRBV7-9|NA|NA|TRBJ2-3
CSSSFQADTQYF
TGTTCCAGCAGCTTCCAAGCTGATACGCAGTATTTT
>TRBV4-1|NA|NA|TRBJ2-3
CASSQVGWTGGGDTQYF
TGCGCCAGCAGCCAAGTCGGGTGGACCGGCGGAGGGGATACGCAGTATTTT
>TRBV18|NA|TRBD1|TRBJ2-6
CASSEQGAGLSGANVLTF
TGTGCCAGCTCAGAACAGGGGGCCGGGTTGTCTGGGGCCAACGTCCTGACTTTC
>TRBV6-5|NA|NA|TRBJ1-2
CASTPRGDRGYTF
TGTGCCAGCACCCCCCGGGGAGATCGTGGCTACACCTTC
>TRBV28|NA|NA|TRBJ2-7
CASSLIQVRYEQYF
TGTGCCAGCAGTTTGATTCAGGTCCGCTACGAGCAGTACTTC
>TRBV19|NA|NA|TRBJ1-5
CASSIVGQFNQPQHF
TGTGCCAGTAGTATAGTTGGGCAGTTCAATCAGCCCCAGCATTTT
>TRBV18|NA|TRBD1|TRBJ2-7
CASSPPTGTGLYEQYF
TGTGCCAGCTCACCACCAACCGGGACAGGGTTATACGAGCAGTACTTC
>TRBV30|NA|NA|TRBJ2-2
CAWKSDGGSGELFF
TGTGCCTGGAAGTCCGACGGAGGGTCCGGGGAGCTGTTTTTT
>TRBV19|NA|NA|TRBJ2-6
CASTTRGSTGANVLTF
TGTGCCAGTACCACTCGGGGGAGCACTGGGGCCAACGTCCTGACTTTC
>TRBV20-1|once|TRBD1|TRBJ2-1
CSAMDRAQKFF
TGCAGTGCCATGGACAGGGCCCAGAAGTTCTTC
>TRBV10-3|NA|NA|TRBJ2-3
CAIRYRGGTQYF
TGTGCCATCAGATATCGGGGTGGCACGCAGTATTTT
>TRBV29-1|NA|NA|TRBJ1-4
CKGEIGGKLFF
TGCAAAGGAGAAATAGGCGGAAAACTGTTTTTT
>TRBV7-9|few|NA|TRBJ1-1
CASSLIDLVAFF
TGTGCCAGCAGCCTTATCGACTTAGTGGCTTTCTTT
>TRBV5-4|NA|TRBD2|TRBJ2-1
CASNYRGGGAYNEQFF
TGTGCCAGCAACTATCGAGGCGGGGGGGCCTACAATGAGCAGTTCTTC